This is a list of T cell receptor beta chains from one sample in a study of T cell responses to AZD1222 COVID-19 vaccine. The repertoire was sequenced with immunoSEQ multiplex PCR; TCRdb's copy has only in-frame clones and lacks some. The sample holds about 180,000 clones; about 87% are singletons and the top ten take roughly 4%. The sample consisted of peripheral blood, taken 28 days after the second dose of the MenACWY control vaccine. Source of these receptors: an adult who received the MenACWY meningococcal vaccine as a control. The CDR3 runs from the conserved cysteine through the conserved F or W. The order of the fields is D gene, J gene, V gene, CDR3 DNA, CDR3 protein. The D gene is left open where the match is weak.

D gene: TRBD1
J gene: TRBJ2-5
V gene: TRBV10-1
CDR3 DNA: TGCGCCAGCTCCGGACAGGGGCAAGAGACCCAGTACTTC
CDR3 protein: CASSGQGQETQYF

D gene: .
J gene: TRBJ2-3
V gene: TRBV5-6
CDR3 DNA: TGTGCCAGCAGCAACTACACGGGGAGCACAGATACGCAGTATTTT
CDR3 protein: CASSNYTGSTDTQYF

D gene: .
J gene: TRBJ2-1
V gene: TRBV3-1/TRBV3-2
CDR3 DNA: TGTGCCAGCAGCCCGACCGGGACTTCCTACAATGAGCAGTTCTTC
CDR3 protein: CASSPTGTSYNEQFF

D gene: .
J gene: TRBJ2-3
V gene: TRBV6-5
CDR3 DNA: TGTGCCAGCAGTCTTGGGAGCACAGATACGCAGTATTTT
CDR3 protein: CASSLGSTDTQYF

D gene: .
J gene: TRBJ2-6
V gene: TRBV28
CDR3 DNA: TGTGCCAGCCGACCTCCAAACTCTGGGGCCAACGTCCTGACTTTC
CDR3 protein: CASRPPNSGANVLTF

D gene: .
J gene: TRBJ2-2
V gene: TRBV6-2/TRBV6-3
CDR3 DNA: TGTGCCAGCAGCCTAAGAGTCGACACCGGGGAGCTGTTTTTT
CDR3 protein: CASSLRVDTGELFF

D gene: .
J gene: TRBJ1-1
V gene: TRBV7-9
CDR3 DNA: TGTGCCAGCAGCTTTCGACCTGAAGCTTTCTTT
CDR3 protein: CASSFRPEAFF

D gene: TRBD1
J gene: TRBJ2-7
V gene: TRBV7-2
CDR3 DNA: TGTGCCAGCAGCTCCTCCGGGACAGGGCCCTACGAGCAGTACTTC
CDR3 protein: CASSSSGTGPYEQYF

D gene: TRBD1
J gene: TRBJ1-2
V gene: TRBV6-5
CDR3 DNA: TGTGCCAGCAGTTACCGCGGGGACAGGGTCTATGGCTACACCTTC
CDR3 protein: CASSYRGDRVYGYTF

D gene: .
J gene: TRBJ2-5
V gene: TRBV18
CDR3 DNA: TGTGCCAGCTCACCACGAACTATTCAAGAGACCCAGTACTTC
CDR3 protein: CASSPRTIQETQYF

D gene: TRBD2
J gene: TRBJ2-3
V gene: TRBV4-3
CDR3 DNA: TGCGCCAGCAGCCAAGACCCCTCTAGCGGCACTAGCACAGATACGCAGTATTTT
CDR3 protein: CASSQDPSSGTSTDTQYF

D gene: TRBD2
J gene: TRBJ2-7
V gene: TRBV19
CDR3 DNA: TGTGCCAGTAGTTCGGGACTAGCGGGCACCGGCGAGCAGTACTTC
CDR3 protein: CASSSGLAGTGEQYF